This is a list of T cell receptor beta chains from one sample in a study of blood T cell repertoires in COVID-19. Repertoires were generated with immunoSEQ multiplex PCR, while TCRdb's copy carries only in-frame clones and drops some. The table lists a few hundred thousand clones, 85% of them singletons. Source material: peripheral blood. Receptors were obtained from a man aged 45-65 years with active or convalescent COVID-19. CDR3s include the opening cysteine and the closing phenylalanine or tryptophan. A D gene is named only where the DNA matches it firmly. Expanded clones get a size class; other rows say once, few or many, or leave the size out.

CASSPPTGTSGRGDTQYF,TGTGCCAGCTCACCACCCACCGGGACTAGCGGGAGAGGGGATACGCAGTATTTT,TRBD2,TRBV18,.,TRBJ2-3
CASSQMDRGVGGYTF,TGTGCCAGTAGTCAGATGGACAGGGGCGTTGGTGGCTACACCTTC,TRBD1,TRBV19,few,TRBJ1-2
CASSALGQPHREKLFF,TGTGCCAGCAGCGCCCTGGGACAGCCCCATCGGGAAAAACTGTTTTTT,TRBD1,TRBV9,.,TRBJ1-4
CASSFSGDGNTIYF,TGTGCCAGCAGCTTCTCAGGGGATGGAAACACCATATATTTT,.,TRBV7-9,.,TRBJ1-3
CAWSPGWQISGNTIYF,TGTGCCTGGAGTCCGGGTTGGCAGATCTCTGGAAACACCATATATTTT,.,TRBV30,.,TRBJ1-3
CASSEVSGAGYTF,TGTGCCAGCTCAGAAGTCAGTGGGGCTGGCTACACCTTC,.,TRBV18,.,TRBJ1-2
CASSQGTVATNEKLFF,TGCGCCAGCAGCCAAGGAACAGTTGCAACTAATGAAAAACTGTTTTTT,.,TRBV4-3,.,TRBJ1-4
CASSLGAATYEQYF,TGCGCTAGCAGCTTGGGCGCAGCGACCTACGAGCAGTACTTC,.,TRBV5-1,.,TRBJ2-7
CASSATGWEQYF,TGTGCCAGCAGCGCAACAGGGTGGGAGCAGTACTTC,.,TRBV6-5,.,TRBJ2-7
CASKVGVGQGTEAFF,TGTGCCAGCAAAGTTGGCGTAGGACAGGGCACTGAAGCTTTCTTT,TRBD1,TRBV2,.,TRBJ1-1
CASYSGGEQFF,TGTGCCAGCTACTCGGGGGGTGAGCAGTTCTTC,TRBD2,TRBV18,large,TRBJ2-1